This T cell receptor beta chain was obtained from a study of cytomegalovirus exposure and HLA in healthy donors (dated by TCRdb to about 2017). Study-wide context: In an earlier analysis of some 550 of the donors, approximately 260 Gb of sequence data and 90 million to 120 million unique TCR beta sequences from 180 million or so T cells were reported. An early release covering over 500 HLA-typed donors comprised roughly 300 gigabases of sequencing data and some 79 million unique TCR sequences. Of the roughly 400 genotyped donors, over 65% fell in the genetic ancestry cluster associated with self-reported Caucasian donors. The study aimed to test whether signatures of past pathogen exposure could be identified by cataloging public T cell receptors. The study used immunosequencing to profile the T cell repertoires of some 600 subjects and linked those repertoires to cytomegalovirus serostatus. A separate validation cohort of over a hundred different subjects was used in addition to the roughly 670-subject first cohort. To predict cytomegalovirus infection status, the study combined high-throughput TCR immunosequencing, statistical association of individual TCRs with disease status, and machine learning. In a later analysis, previously published TCR beta repertoires from some 640 donors were re-analyzed and high-resolution HLA genotyping was added so that TCR occurrence patterns could be studied. In the later analysis, no new phenotypic data were used to find candidate immune exposures; instead, reliance was placed on TCR beta sequences and their occurrence across donors. To decide whether each TCR beta V gene segment behaved as functional or pseudogenic, an earlier analysis of some 600 of the donors relied on high-throughput TCR beta sequencing. Donor age, sex, ethnicity and CMV serostatus were compiled together with the repertoire data. A later genetic analysis took genome-wide SNP genotypes for about three fifths of the 666 donors and used that subset as a discovery cohort. All discovery cohort repertoires had been generated on a single sequencing platform. Both class I and class II loci were covered by HLA typing, at four-digit resolution. The number of typed donors differed by locus: about 620-630 for A, B, C, DRB1 and DQB1; approximately 520 for DQA1; around 610 for DPA1; and roughly 450 for DPB1. Several DR-DQ haplotypes were treated as single units for association and clustering because of strong linkage in the cohort. Among about 360 genotyped donors of the cohort, an average of around 240,000 unique TCR beta nucleotide sequences were sequenced per donor, approximately 20% of them non-productive. General study outcomes and caveats: A later analysis associated 15,000 or so TCR beta sequences with specific HLA alleles at a false discovery rate of 0.05. While some public TCRs were present in many individuals, most TCR sequences turned up only very rarely across donors. An earlier analysis of 450 to 750 of the donors showed that most TCR beta V segments appeared in productive rearrangements either about 87% or about 30% of the time, which broadly matched IMGT annotations. The study gave a list of about 160 TCR beta chains associated with cytomegalovirus. In vitro tests confirmed that a few of the cytomegalovirus-associated TCR beta chains recognize cytomegalovirus antigens. According to a later analysis, TCR association rates differed among HLA loci, with DRB1 alleles showing the most associated TCRs and HLA-C alleles showing the fewest. The authors suggested that the approach could potentially be extended to other disease states and immunological phenotypes. The sequencing pipeline was judged likely to have produced a cluster of highly shared sequence variants as a technical artifact. Because counts were too low, about 18 rarely observed V segments, including chromosome 9 orphons, were excluded from the earlier analysis of some 540 of the donors. A further reported finding was that TCR beta sequences accurately predicted the HLA-A and HLA-B alleles for most subjects in the first cohort. In a later analysis, HLA-associated TCR beta chains were found to be more clonally expanded and to have lower generation probabilities than equally common non-associated chains. The presence/absence analyses assumed that sequencing depth was roughly uniform across donors, and that assumption may not be true. Because some donors lacked HLA typing at each locus, the association tests relied only on the typed subset. A later genetic analysis associated a missense DCLRE1C variant with V-gene and J-gene trimming of TCR beta chains, and an independent cohort replicated the association. Linkage disequilibrium might explain the correlated functional status among segregating V segments, but an unknown experimental factor could not be excluded. In a later analysis, several top co-occurrence clusters were reported to appear linked to parvovirus B19, influenza, CMV and Epstein-Barr virus. Compared with the roughly 670-donor mean, donors in an Asian-associated ancestry cluster had fewer N-insertions in productive TCRs, according to a later genetic analysis. Most CMV-associated TCR beta chains appeared to be HLA-restricted in a later analysis, and the HLA associations seemed to be driven largely by CMV exposure. In both the original and validation cohorts, the classifier was reported to diagnose cytomegalovirus status with high specificity and sensitivity. CMV serostatus was the only immune exposure information available for the cohort. Strong co-occurrence of HLA alleles, especially DR and DQ, made assigning TCR associations to individual alleles difficult. In this cohort, only TCR beta chains were sequenced, and detectable features were limited by the absence of alpha or paired-chain data.

About this clone itself: Its binding antigen is unknown. Per-base qualities were not stored, and no clone one base away is much larger.

The protocol used for the library was the immunoSEQ multiplex PCR assay. A mixture of 60 forward primers for TCR Vbeta segments and 13 reverse primers for TCR Jbeta segments was used in the multiplex PCR. A multiplex PCR assay on genomic DNA amplified the CDR3 region of rearranged TCR beta genes. The Illumina HiSeq System was used to sequence the amplified TCR beta libraries as 87-base-pair reads. As for how the authors treated the data: Across the 670 or so repertoires, a later analysis counted 80 million or so unique TCR beta chains, roughly 11 million of which were shared by at least two donors. Raw reads were error-corrected and collapsed into unique sequences with a nearest-neighbor algorithm that merged closely related sequences to remove PCR and sequencing errors. Alignment of CDR3 sequences to IMGT reference sequences was used to assign V, D and J gene segments. For a sequence to be retained, at least a six-nucleotide match to both a V gene segment and a J gene segment was required. Rearrangements were classified as productive when the CDR3 lacked stop codons and remained in frame with V and J, and all other rearrangements were classified as non-productive. CDR3 was defined by IMGT convention, running from the second conserved V-encoded cysteine to the conserved J-encoded phenylalanine. The earlier analysis of about 530 of the donors excluded any sequence lacking an unambiguous match to a single V gene segment. In an earlier analysis of 587 of the donors, a V segment was called functional when productive rearrangements were above 56.7%, and segregating when the standard deviation between donors exceeded 5%. A statistical classification framework was built for diagnosing cytomegalovirus status from the catalog of TCR beta chain sequences. V and J gene assignment, in a later analysis, came from comparing TCR nucleotide sequences with IMGT/GENE-DB human TR gene sequences. A later analysis assigned CDR3 sequences and most-parsimonious VDJ recombination scenarios with the TCRdist pipeline. A later analysis defined each TCR beta chain by its CDR3 amino acid sequence plus V-gene family, and excluded reads lacking a unique V-gene family. In a later analysis, nearly 600 highly shared, low-generation-probability nucleotide sequences were removed to address suspected cross-contamination and a sequencing artifact. In a later analysis, a clonal expansion index for each public chain was calculated from normalized within-repertoire ranks of inferred template counts. A later analysis computed generation probabilities with a VDJ recombination model fitted to out-of-frame rearrangements, and checked the results against IGoR. In a later analysis, TCR-TCR, TCR-HLA and TCR-CMV co-occurrence was scored with hypergeometric tests, and a repertoire-size bias correction was applied to TCR pairs. A later analysis estimated false discovery rates by permuting HLA or CMV assignments 20 times. In a later analysis, co-occurring TCRs were grouped using DBSCAN, with TCRdist sequence similarity added in when clustering inside HLA-allele-positive subsets. For co-occurrence clustering, repertoires with fewer than 30,000 or more than 120,000 public chains were excluded, along with four to six repertoires with anomalous nucleotide sharing. As stored in TCRdb, this immuneACCESS dataset retains in-frame rearrangements with V and J assigned. A fraction of the clones does not appear; measured against another copy, unresolved V genes explain less than half of the discrepancy, and the remainder lacks a known reason. The V and J calls and clone size are taken from that table; D and trimming were inferred from the DNA. This sample comprises 150,000 or so clones, about 70% of them detected only once. The top ten hold about 3.4% of the sample.

The cohort was made up of 500 to 850 healthy bone marrow donors. At the time of sampling, every cohort member was nominally healthy, though immune exposures that went unrecorded were likely present. The donor was CMV seronegative and belonged to the group of 320 or so seronegative cohort members. Each donor provided a peripheral blood sample, and peripheral blood mononuclear cells were used for TCR beta sequencing. The Qiagen DNeasy Blood Extraction Kit was used to extract genomic DNA from the blood cell samples. The sequence was collected from a male donor in good health and CMV-seronegative. Material for sequencing was PBMCs.

The DNA sequence is as follows: TGTGCCAGCAGTTTAGGGTCCATGGGGACTAGCGGGGGGAGGGCTTACAATGAGCAGTTCTTC. Its amino acids are CASSLGSMGTSGGRAYNEQFF. The chain links TRBV28 with TRBJ2-1, with TRBD2 matching 15 junction bases. Via the germline V gene, CDR1 is MDHEN and CDR2 SYDVKM. The CDR3 contains 21 residues, cysteine and phenylalanine counted. Only the CDR3 portion is preserved as DNA: 63 bases, with reading frame beginning at the first base. The germline V and J ends show losses of 2 bases and 4 bases respectively, and no gene match explains 15 bases of the junction.